A selection of T cell receptor beta chains follows, all from one sample in a study of blood T cell repertoires in COVID-19. Some clones are missing from TCRdb's copy, which holds only in-frame ones; the method was immunoSEQ multiplex PCR. The sample holds 130,000 to 150,000 clones, around 86% seen once. Source material: peripheral blood. All receptors derive from a human donor in a cohort sampled during active COVID-19. Each CDR3 is given with its conserved first and last residue. The D gene is left open where the match is weak. Only some rows state a clone size, as once, few, many or a class for expanded clones.

d_gene: NA
abundance: NA
v_gene: TRBV4-2
j_gene: TRBJ1-5
CDR3nt: TGTGCCAGCAGCCAAGATCAGGGCTTCAGCCCCGGGCATTTT
CDR3aa: CASSQDQGFSPGHF

d_gene: TRBD1
abundance: few
v_gene: TRBV11-1
j_gene: TRBJ2-7
CDR3nt: TGTGCCAGCAGCTTAGCCGGGACAGGGGCTTACGAGCAGTACTTC
CDR3aa: CASSLAGTGAYEQYF

d_gene: TRBD1
abundance: NA
v_gene: TRBV18
j_gene: TRBJ1-1
CDR3nt: TGTGCCAGCTCACCACGACAGGGGGCCTTCATGAACACTGAAGCTTTCTTT
CDR3aa: CASSPRQGAFMNTEAFF

d_gene: NA
abundance: NA
v_gene: TRBV14
j_gene: TRBJ1-2
CDR3nt: TGTGCCAGCAGCCAAGATCACGGAGGCTATGGCTACACCTTC
CDR3aa: CASSQDHGGYGYTF

d_gene: NA
abundance: NA
v_gene: TRBV5-5
j_gene: TRBJ1-6
CDR3nt: TGTGCCAGCAGCTTGGAGGACAGCTCCTATAATTCACCCCTCCACTTT
CDR3aa: CASSLEDSSYNSPLHF

d_gene: NA
abundance: NA
v_gene: TRBV28
j_gene: TRBJ1-3
CDR3nt: TGTGCCACCTCGGTGGACACTAATCCGGGAAACACCATATATTTT
CDR3aa: CATSVDTNPGNTIYF

d_gene: NA
abundance: many
v_gene: TRBV21-1
j_gene: TRBJ2-1
CDR3nt: TGTGCCAGCAGCAATTATGGCGGGGGGTGTCCTAGGGAGCAGTTCTTC
CDR3aa: CASSNYGGGCPREQFF

d_gene: NA
abundance: NA
v_gene: TRBV29-1
j_gene: TRBJ2-5
CDR3nt: TGCAGCGTTGCGCCACAGGGAGGGGCCCAGTACTTC
CDR3aa: CSVAPQGGAQYF

d_gene: NA
abundance: NA
v_gene: TRBV27
j_gene: TRBJ1-1
CDR3nt: TGTGCCAGCAGTCCAAACTGGCGGGGGACTGAAGCTTTCTTT
CDR3aa: CASSPNWRGTEAFF

d_gene: TRBD1
abundance: NA
v_gene: TRBV6-6
j_gene: TRBJ2-7
CDR3nt: TGTGCCAGCAGTCCCGGGACAGGGTTCTCCTACGAGCAGTACTTC
CDR3aa: CASSPGTGFSYEQYF

d_gene: NA
abundance: NA
v_gene: TRBV6-6
j_gene: TRBJ2-6
CDR3nt: TGTGCCAGCAGTTATCCGGGGTCTGGGGCCAACGTCCTGACTTTC
CDR3aa: CASSYPGSGANVLTF

d_gene: TRBD2
abundance: NA
v_gene: TRBV11-2
j_gene: TRBJ2-1
CDR3nt: TGTGCCAGCAGCTTAGGGTCTAGCGGGAGGGGTGAGCAGTTCTTC
CDR3aa: CASSLGSSGRGEQFF

d_gene: NA
abundance: NA
v_gene: TRBV6-2/TRBV6-3
j_gene: TRBJ1-6
CDR3nt: TGTGCCAGCAGCAAACAGTTCAATAATTCACCCCTCCACTTT
CDR3aa: CASSKQFNNSPLHF

d_gene: NA
abundance: NA
v_gene: TRBV15
j_gene: TRBJ2-7
CDR3nt: TGTGCCACCAGCAGAGAAGGTGGTAGCGGAGGGCTCTCCTACGAGCAGTACTTC
CDR3aa: CATSREGGSGGLSYEQYF

d_gene: TRBD2
abundance: NA
v_gene: TRBV27
j_gene: TRBJ2-2
CDR3nt: TGTGCCAGCAGCCCTTTTGGGGGGGGGAACACCGGGGAGCTGTTTTTT
CDR3aa: CASSPFGGGNTGELFF

d_gene: NA
abundance: once
v_gene: TRBV14
j_gene: TRBJ1-2
CDR3nt: TGTGCCAGCAGCCAATTCATCGGGGGAGCGGGCTACACCTTC
CDR3aa: CASSQFIGGAGYTF

d_gene: TRBD1
abundance: NA
v_gene: TRBV6-6
j_gene: TRBJ1-2
CDR3nt: TGTGCCAGCAGTTCGATGACAGGGAACTATGGCTACACCTTC
CDR3aa: CASSSMTGNYGYTF

d_gene: NA
abundance: NA
v_gene: TRBV27
j_gene: TRBJ2-7
CDR3nt: TGTGCCACCACGGGACAAGGGGGCTACGAGCAGTACTTC
CDR3aa: CATTGQGGYEQYF

d_gene: TRBD1
abundance: NA
v_gene: TRBV5-1
j_gene: TRBJ1-6
CDR3nt: TGCGCCAGCAGCTTGGAAGGACAGGGGAGGATACATTCACCCCTCCACTTT
CDR3aa: CASSLEGQGRIHSPLHF

d_gene: TRBD2
abundance: NA
v_gene: TRBV9
j_gene: TRBJ2-1
CDR3nt: TGTGCCAGCAGCCTAGCGGGAGGGGCTTTGAATGAGCAGTTCTTC
CDR3aa: CASSLAGGALNEQFF

d_gene: TRBD1
abundance: NA
v_gene: TRBV7-2
j_gene: TRBJ2-7
CDR3nt: TGTGCCAGCAGCTTTACCCGGGGACAGGGGGGCAACGAGCAGTACTTC
CDR3aa: CASSFTRGQGGNEQYF

d_gene: TRBD1
abundance: NA
v_gene: TRBV24-1
j_gene: TRBJ2-7
CDR3nt: TGTGCCACCCAGGGACAGGGCCTAGGCGAGCAGTACTTC
CDR3aa: CATQGQGLGEQYF

d_gene: NA
abundance: few
v_gene: TRBV18
j_gene: TRBJ1-6
CDR3nt: TGTGCCAGCTCACCTGGAGGGACGGATTCACCCCTCCACTTT
CDR3aa: CASSPGGTDSPLHF

d_gene: NA
abundance: NA
v_gene: TRBV7-3
j_gene: TRBJ2-7
CDR3nt: TGTGCCAGCGCTCCGACAAGCTCCTACGAGCAGTACTTC
CDR3aa: CASAPTSSYEQYF

d_gene: TRBD2
abundance: few
v_gene: TRBV10-3
j_gene: TRBJ2-1
CDR3nt: TGTGCCATCACCGGACTAGGAGGTAATGAGCAGTTCTTC
CDR3aa: CAITGLGGNEQFF

d_gene: NA
abundance: NA
v_gene: TRBV2
j_gene: TRBJ2-7
CDR3nt: TGTGCCAGCAGTGAATTCGGGACAGGGACTAGGATTTTCTACGAGCAGTACTTC
CDR3aa: CASSEFGTGTRIFYEQYF

d_gene: NA
abundance: NA
v_gene: TRBV6-2/TRBV6-3
j_gene: TRBJ1-5
CDR3nt: TGTGCCAGCAGTTACGTTCAGGGTGTTAATAGCAATCAGCCCCAGCATTTT
CDR3aa: CASSYVQGVNSNQPQHF

d_gene: NA
abundance: NA
v_gene: TRBV6-5
j_gene: TRBJ2-3
CDR3nt: TGTGCCAGCAGTTACCGGAGCCTGAGCACAGATACGCAGTATTTT
CDR3aa: CASSYRSLSTDTQYF